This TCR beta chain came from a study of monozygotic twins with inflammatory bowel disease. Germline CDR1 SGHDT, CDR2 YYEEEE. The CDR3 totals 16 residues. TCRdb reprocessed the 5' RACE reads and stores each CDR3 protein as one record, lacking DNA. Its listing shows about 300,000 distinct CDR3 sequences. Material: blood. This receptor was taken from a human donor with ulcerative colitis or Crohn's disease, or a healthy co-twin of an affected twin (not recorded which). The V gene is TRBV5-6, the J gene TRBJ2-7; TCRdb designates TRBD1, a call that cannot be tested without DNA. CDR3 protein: CASSLVSPGGSYEQYF.